The clone carrying this T cell receptor (beta chain) was detected a few times. The antigen remains unidentified. This sample is drawn from a study of vaccination and CD4 T cells after COVID-19. Looking at the study overall: Convalescent individuals numbered four females and six males, two being Hispanic.

This CDR3 region has 14 residues. Germline V gives CDR1 SGHNT, CDR2 YYREEE (reference sequence). Unmatched junction bases numbered 4, after V lost 5 bases and J lost 3 bases. Sequencing of DNA taken from cultured CD4+ T cells relied on the Oncomine TCR Beta short-read assay. From the PCR reads, TCRdb called clonotypes with MiXCR, one entry per CDR3 protein. The sample contains about 15,000 distinct CDR3 sequences, around a fifth of which appear only once. Treatment in this sample: approximately 11-day PBMC culture with coronavirus spike peptide pools or control peptides (ViraFEST assay). Healthy vaccine recipients tested negative for nucleocapsid antibodies before and after vaccination, so had no prior SARS-CoV-2 infection. Per well, a few million PBMCs were cultured in the presence of approximately 9.4 IU/ml IL-2 and 10 ug/ml peptide pools.

The chain carries TRBV5-4 and TRBJ2-3, with 9 bases identical to TRBD1. The input for sequencing was CD4+ T cells from blood, cultured in vitro, taken before SARS-CoV-2 vaccination. The TCR comes from a human donor who received a COVID-19 vaccine. CDR3 DNA: TGTGCCAGCAGGGGGACAGGGCGGACAGATACGCAGTATTTT. Translation: CASRGTGRTDTQYF.